These 24 T cell receptor beta chains originate from one sample sequenced in a study of radiation and T cells in renal cell carcinoma (TCRdb year 2020). According to the study, the label for this sample's time point signals: blood 2 weeks post-SBRT. The sample's treatment or condition label, in plain terms: 15 Gy SBRT to primary tumor, nephrectomy 4 weeks later. Library prep was done by the immunoSEQ multiplex PCR assay. TCRdb's version of the immuneACCESS table is confined to in-frame rearrangements and falls short of the full clone set. An unresolved V gene accounts for under half of the shortfall where checked; the remainder is of unknown origin. The sample table records about 130,000 clones; around 80% of these occur just once. Together, the top ten hold 5% to 6.5% of the sample. The sequences come from blood, collected from a patient whose treatment included radiotherapy and nephrectomy. These receptors were taken from a man aged 45-65 years with renal cell carcinoma.

This clone was seen a single time. The J gene is TRBJ2-1, the V gene TRBV6-5; TRBD2 might be the D (6 bases). The CDR3 extends over 14 amino acids. V was cut by 5 bases and J by 12 bases, with 20 bases left in between. CDR1 is MNHEY and CDR2 is SVGAGI in the germline V gene. CDR3 sequence reads: CASSTRRGTGGQFF. CDR3 in DNA: TGTGCCAGCAGTACTAGACGGGGCACCGGGGGGCAGTTCTTC.

This rearrangement joins TRBV7-9 to TRBJ2-3, with D unclear. Germline V gene lookup returns CDR1 SEHNR and CDR2 FQNEAQ (reference sequence). V was pared by 2 bases and J by 3 bases, with 6 bases between. This CDR3 contains 13 residues. In nucleotides, the CDR3 is TGTGCCAGCAGCTTAAGTGGGACAGATACGCAGTATTTT. Translating it yields CASSLSGTDTQYF.

The rearrangement joins TRBV6-1 to TRBJ1-1; no firm D call. The germline gives CDR1 MNHNS, CDR2 SASEGT. V was cut by 2 bases and J by 7 bases, with 5 bases left in between. This CDR3 spans 11 amino acids. CDR3 coding DNA: TGTGCCAGCAGTGAATCGAATGAAGCTTTCTTT. Its translation: CASSESNEAFF.

The J gene is TRBJ2-7, the V gene TRBV5-1; D gene unclear. The CDR3 has 16 residues. With 1 base removed from V and 0 bases from J, the gap between germline ends came to 14 bases. Per germline, CDR1 SGHRS and CDR2 YFSETQ. The CDR3 reads CASSLYQDYYSYEQYF. DNA of the CDR3: TGCGCCAGCAGCTTGTACCAGGATTACTACTCCTACGAGCAGTACTTC.

The chain uses TRBV30 and TRBJ1-5, with no clear D. Trimming removed 0 bases at V and 4 bases at J, with 7 bases between. The CDR3 has 13 amino acids. Germline V gives CDR1 GTSNPN, CDR2 SVGIG (reference sequence). The CDR3, as DNA: TGTGCCTGGAGTGTACGGCGGAATCAGCCCCAGCATTTT. Amino acids: CAWSVRRNQPQHF.

The chain uses TRBV7-2 and TRBJ1-2, with D maybe TRBD1 (5 bases). The CDR3 is 14 amino acids. Germline V gene lookup returns CDR1 SGHTA and CDR2 FQGNSA. V lost 5 bases and J 7 bases, leaving 17 bases between the germline ends. Here the CDR3 reads CASSPGAGQGGYTF. The CDR3 region has the DNA TGTGCCAGCAGCCCTGGGGCGGGGCAAGGTGGCTACACCTTC.

This clone has ten or more counts. The chain couples TRBV28 to TRBJ1-3; 7 bases are shared with TRBD1. With V trimmed by 6 bases and J by 5 bases, 13 bases remained unmatched. Germline assignment: CDR1 MDHEN and CDR2 SYDVKM. The CDR3 runs to 16 residues. The CDR3 region has the DNA TGTGCCAGCAGCCTTGGACAGGTTTCGTTTAGAAACACCATATATTTT. Its translation: CASSLGQVSFRNTIYF.

The J gene is TRBJ1-2, the V gene TRBV7-9; no clear D. Germline assignment: CDR1 SEHNR and CDR2 FQNEAQ (reference sequence). Trimming left V 3 bases short and J 7 bases short, with 15 bases between. The CDR3 loop spans 14 amino acids. DNA for the CDR3: TGTGCCAGCAGCTTCGACCTGGAACCATTTGGCTACACCTTC. It specifies CASSFDLEPFGYTF.

This clone was counted a single time. The rearrangement links TRBV5-4 to TRBJ2-5; a possible D gene is TRBD2 (6 bases). CDR1 and CDR2 (germline): SGHNT, YYREEE (reference sequence). Between the trimmed V and J ends, which lost 2 bases and 6 bases, there was a span of 11 bases. The CDR3 extends over 13 amino acids. In DNA form, the CDR3 reads TGTGCCAGCAGCTTCGGGGGACCGCAGACCCAGTACTTC. It specifies CASSFGGPQTQYF.

V and J are TRBV6-1 and TRBJ2-5; 8 bases are a match to TRBD2. V dropped 7 bases and J dropped 5; count of bases not matched to a gene: 12. The CDR3 length is 15 residues. CDR1 and CDR2 from the germline V gene are MNHNS and SASEGT. CDR3 sequence reads: CASTLSGRHTETQYF. For the CDR3, the DNA is TGTGCCAGCACGTTGAGCGGGAGACATACGGAGACCCAGTACTTC.

This chain connects TRBV5-6 to TRBJ2-5; 9 nucleotides match TRBD1. The closer fit of TRBJ2-7 to the DNA end suggests the J call may be wrong. This CDR3 comprises 15 residues. Germline CDR1 is SGHDT and CDR2 is YYEEEE. CDR3 sequence: CASSLWDRVSIEQYF. CDR3 coding DNA: TGTGCCAGCAGCTTGTGGGACAGGGTATCCATCGAGCAGTACTTC.

This chain uses TRBV7-6 with TRBJ2-3; TRBD2 agrees at 9 bases. Germline CDR1 reads SGHVS; CDR2 reads FNYEAQ. The CDR3 is 14 residues long. The V gene end was trimmed by 5 bases and the J gene end by 1 base; junction bases not matched to a gene: 1. The CDR3 DNA sequence: TGTGCCAGCAGCCGGACTAGCGGCACAGATACGCAGTATTTT. Protein product: CASSRTSGTDTQYF.

The chain is built from TRBV19 and TRBJ2-2; 9 bases are a match to TRBD2. Germline assignment: CDR1 LNHDA and CDR2 SQIVND (reference sequence). V gave up 3 bases and J gave up 8 bases; unmatched junction bases: 7. The CDR3 has 15 amino acids. This chain's CDR3 is CASSIRAGGVGELFF. CDR3 in DNA: TGTGCCAGTAGTATCCGAGCGGGAGGTGTGGGGGAGCTGTTTTTT.

The V gene is TRBV2, the J gene TRBJ2-1; tentatively, D is TRBD1 or TRBD2 (5 bases each). The CDR3 runs to 17 residues. V was trimmed by 11 bases and J by 1 base, leaving 24 bases between them. Germline V CDR1 and CDR2: SNHLY, FYNNEI. The CDR3 DNA sequence: TGTGCCCGTGGGGTCTTGGGCGCAGGGAGTTCCTACAATGAGCAGTTCTTC. This gives the protein CARGVLGAGSSYNEQFF. The full variable domain, with the rest looked up from reference TRBV2 and TRBJ2-1, is EPEVTQTPSHQVTQMGQEVILRCVPISNHLYFYWYRQILGQKVEFLVSFYNNEISEKSEIFDDQFSVERPDGSNFTLKIRSTKLEDSAMYFCARGVLGAGSSYNEQFFGPGTRLTVL.

This chain connects TRBV11-3 to TRBJ2-2, with D possibly called TRBD1 or TRBD2 (5 bases each). This CDR3 is built from 14 residues. The germline V gene has CDR1 SGHNT and CDR2 YENEEA. V lost 5 bases to trimming and J lost 5 bases, with 12 bases between them. CDR3 nucleotide sequence: TGTGCCAGCAGCCCCGGGACGGGAACCGGGGAGCTGTTTTTT. Translation gives CASSPGTGTGELFF.

This rearrangement joins TRBV10-3 to TRBJ2-1; 10 positions agree with TRBD1. Per germline, CDR1 ENHRY and CDR2 SYGVKD. The V and J ends lost 6 bases and 7 bases, in that order; junction bases with no gene match: 9. There are 15 residues in the CDR3. In DNA form, the CDR3 reads TGTGCCATCAGGCCCCGGGACAGGGGCGAGAATGAGCAGTTCTTC. Translated: CAIRPRDRGENEQFF.

The V and J genes are TRBV5-1 and TRBJ2-7; a possible D gene is TRBD1 (5 bases). This CDR3 is built from 15 residues. CDR1 and CDR2 from the germline V gene are SGHRS and YFSETQ. The ends were cut back, 0 bases at V and 6 bases at J, with 16 bases in the middle. CDR3 protein: CASSLASAGSPEQYF. CDR3 nucleotides: TGCGCCAGCAGCTTGGCCTCGGCAGGGTCCCCCGAGCAGTACTTC.

The rearrangement joins TRBV18 to TRBJ2-6; D could derive from TRBD1 or TRBD2 (5 bases each). The CDR3 totals 15 residues. Germline CDR1 and CDR2: KGHSH and LQKENI. Trimming removed 0 bases from V and 4 bases from J, with 7 bases in between. CDR3 in DNA: TGTGCCAGCTCACCACCCGGGGCCGGGGCCAACGTCCTGACTTTC. Its protein product is CASSPPGAGANVLTF.

The V and J genes are TRBV6-5 and TRBJ1-3; D not certain. This CDR3 comprises 15 residues. V was clipped by 0 bases and J by 4 bases, with 10 bases between them. Germline lookup yields CDR1 MNHEY and CDR2 SVGAGI. CDR3 residues: CASSYSRVGGNTIYF. DNA of the CDR3: TGTGCCAGCAGTTACTCAAGGGTGGGAGGAAACACCATATATTTT.

The sample holds many counts of this clone. This chain links TRBV18 with TRBJ2-7, with a weak D call TRBD1 (6 bases). This CDR3 is built from 15 residues. Trimming shortened V by 3 bases and J by 0 bases, and 12 bases separated the two germline ends. Germline V gene lookup returns CDR1 KGHSH and CDR2 LQKENI. DNA for the CDR3: TGTGCCAGCTCACCGGGGGCCGTGAGCTCCTACGAGCAGTACTTC. It specifies CASSPGAVSSYEQYF. The full variable domain, with the rest looked up from reference TRBV18 and TRBJ2-7, is NAGVMQNPRHLVRRRGQEARLRCSPMKGHSHVYWYRQLPEEGLKFMVYLQKENIIDESGMPKERFSAEFPKEGPSILRIQQVVRGDSAAYFCASSPGAVSSYEQYFGPGTRLTVT.

This clone has a single count. The V gene is TRBV19, the J gene TRBJ1-5, with D maybe TRBD1 (5 bases). The germline CDR1 and CDR2 sequences are LNHDA and SQIVND (reference sequence). The ends were cut back, 7 bases at V and 0 bases at J, with 19 bases in the middle. The length of the CDR3 is 17 residues. The CDR3 nucleotides are TGTGCCAGTACGTCAGGGTCCGACCCCTATAGCAATCAGCCCCAGCATTTT. Translation gives CASTSGSDPYSNQPQHF.

The chain couples TRBV5-1 to TRBJ2-7; 10 bases match TRBD1. The CDR3 extends over 15 amino acids. V was clipped by 0 bases and J by 2 bases; unmatched bases: 2. Germline V CDR1 and CDR2: SGHRS, YFSETQ. The CDR3 reads CASSLGDRGPYEQYF. The CDR3 coding sequence is TGCGCCAGCAGCTTGGGGGACAGGGGCCCCTACGAGCAGTACTTC.

The rearrangement joins TRBV10-2 to TRBJ2-3, with 12 bases identical to TRBD2. CDR1 WSHSY and CDR2 SAAADI come from the germline V gene. Trimming cost V 8 bases and J 7 bases; bases outside gene matches: 7. The CDR3 runs to 14 residues. The DNA of the CDR3 is TGCGCCAGCCGGACTAGCGGGACCCTTTATACGCAGTATTTT. It specifies CASRTSGTLYTQYF.

The rearrangement uses TRBV30 and TRBJ1-5, with D maybe TRBD1 (5 bases). V lost 2 bases, J lost 2 bases, and 10 bases lay in between. CDR3 length: 14 amino acids. The germline V gene encodes CDR1 GTSNPN and CDR2 SVGIG (reference sequence). For the CDR3, the DNA is TGTGCCTGGAGTTCTCGCAGGGGCAATCAGCCCCAGCATTTT. It codes for CAWSSRRGNQPQHF.